Reported below is one TCR beta chain. The antigen is not known. This entry belongs to a study of T cell responses to AZD1222 COVID-19 vaccine. V gave up 0 bases and J gave up 6 bases; unmatched junction bases: 4. CDR1 is MNHNS, CDR2 SASEGT, per germline. The CDR3 spans 16 residues. Whole-study results and caveats: Spike-specific TCR breadth and depth grew following two AZD1222 doses.

The method was immunoSEQ multiplex PCR; TCRdb's version includes in-frame clones alone and lacks a portion of them. This table holds fewer than 150,000 clones, approximately 90% found once. The V gene is TRBV6-1, the J gene TRBJ1-4, with 10 nucleotides matching TRBD1. The sample was peripheral blood, taken 28 days after the second AZD1222 dose. This clonotype originated in an adult who received the AZD1222 COVID-19 vaccine. DNA for the CDR3: TGTGCCAGCAGTGAAGCCCCGGGACAGGGGCATGAAAAACTGTTTTTT. It codes for CASSEAPGQGHEKLFF.